This T cell receptor (beta chain) was profiled in a study of T cell clonality in common variable immunodeficiency. Study-wide points: Common variable immunodeficiency TCR beta sequences reportedly had fewer deletions and N-nucleotide insertions.

Here immunoSEQ multiplex PCR was the method, and the copy in TCRdb shows in-frame clones only, minus some. The specimen gives more than 35,000 clones without singletons; the ten biggest hold approximately 6%. Germline V CDR1 and CDR2: SGHDT, YYEEEE. CDR3 length: 14 amino acids. The ends lost 5 bases at V and 7 bases at J; junction bases unmatched: 6. This clone was seen at least ten times. The antigen is not known. The read terminates 3 residues before the CDR3 end, so the remaining end is supplied by the germline J gene. Material for sequencing was peripheral blood mononuclear cells. The chain carries TRBV5-6 and TRBJ1-5, with 10 bases aligning to TRBD1. The receptor's source is a human donor with common variable immunodeficiency. The CDR3 protein is CASSQDRGGQPQHF. CDR3 DNA, as far as it was read: TGTGCCAGCAGTCAGGACAGGGGGGGACAGCCC.